This TCR beta chain originates from a study of T cell changes during pregnancy in multiple sclerosis. Sequencing was performed with immunoSEQ multiplex PCR; in TCRdb, only in-frame clones are kept and a portion is missing. The sample lists about 50,000 clones, 91% occurring once. CDR1 is SGHDT and CDR2 is YYEEEE in the germline V gene. The CDR3 runs 15 residues. V was clipped by 0 bases and J by 6 bases; unmatched bases: 2. The sequenced sample was CD8+ T cells from peripheral blood mononuclear cells, obtained after pregnancy. The chain has TRBV5-6 and TRBJ2-5; the match to TRBD2 covers 13 bases. The TCR was taken from a female donor with multiple sclerosis, enrolled in a pregnancy study. For the CDR3, the DNA is TGTGCCAGCAGCTTGGGGACTAGCGGGGGTCAGACCCAGTACTTC. Protein: CASSLGTSGGQTQYF.